The TCR beta chain described here comes from a study of T cells in Graves' hyperthyroidism and ophthalmopathy. It was uncontrolled infection, other autoimmune disease, pregnancy or lactation that excluded patients. Each diagnosis was grounded in clinical symptoms, serum thyroxine and TRAb, thyroid ultrasound, and orbital computed tomography. A word on this clonotype: Its matching antigen is unknown.

The investigators amplified TCR beta CDR3 regions from RNA transcripts. During a first-round RT-PCR of the TCR CDR3, the HTBI primer set was used. TCRdb reprocessed the multiplex PCR reads via MiXCR and lists one record per CDR3 protein. The repertoire consists of some 600,000 distinct CDR3 sequences, with roughly 50% occurring once and the leading ten covering about 8.2%. Study outcomes and limitations: Onset of ophthalmopathy came a median around 6.2 months after the model predicted it. A model built on 13 V-J features separated ophthalmopathy from stable hyperthyroidism.

The TCR sequence derives from a young woman with Graves' hyperthyroidism. The material sequenced was peripheral blood or thyroid tissue (not recorded which).

DNA for the CDR3: TGTGCCAGCAGGCGCAGACTAGCTCGAGACCAAGAGACCCAGTACTTC. Translation gives CASRRRLARDQETQYF. The rearrangement uses TRBV6-4 and TRBJ2-5; 7 nucleotides align to TRBD2. The CDR3 contains 16 residues. CDR1 and CDR2 (germline): MRHNA, SNTAGT. V shed 6 bases and J 0 bases; nucleotides not matched to a gene: 10.